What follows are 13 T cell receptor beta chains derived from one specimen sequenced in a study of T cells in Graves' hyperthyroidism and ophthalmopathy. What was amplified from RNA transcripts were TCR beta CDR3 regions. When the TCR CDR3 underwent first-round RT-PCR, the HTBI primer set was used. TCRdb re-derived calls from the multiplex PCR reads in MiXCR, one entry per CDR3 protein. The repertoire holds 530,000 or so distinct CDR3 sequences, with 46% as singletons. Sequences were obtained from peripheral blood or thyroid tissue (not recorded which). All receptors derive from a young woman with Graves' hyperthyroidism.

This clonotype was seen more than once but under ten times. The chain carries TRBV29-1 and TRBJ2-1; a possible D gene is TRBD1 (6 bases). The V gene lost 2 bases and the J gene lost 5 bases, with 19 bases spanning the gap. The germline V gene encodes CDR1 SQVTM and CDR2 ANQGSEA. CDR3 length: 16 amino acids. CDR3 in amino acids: CSVERRGHYLDNEQFF. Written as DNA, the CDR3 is TGCAGCGTTGAACGAAGGGGACACTACCTAGACAATGAGCAGTTCTTC.

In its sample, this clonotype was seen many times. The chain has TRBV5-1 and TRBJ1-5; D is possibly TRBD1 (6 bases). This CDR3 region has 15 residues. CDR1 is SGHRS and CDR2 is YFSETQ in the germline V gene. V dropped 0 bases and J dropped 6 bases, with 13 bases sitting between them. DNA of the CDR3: TGCGCCAGCAGCTTGGGGGCGGGGGGCGGTCAGCCCCAGCATTTT. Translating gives CASSLGAGGGQPQHF.

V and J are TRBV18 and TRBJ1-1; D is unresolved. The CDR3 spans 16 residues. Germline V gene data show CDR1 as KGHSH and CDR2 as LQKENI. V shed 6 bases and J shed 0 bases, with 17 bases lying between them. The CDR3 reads CASSTTRVRVNTEAFF. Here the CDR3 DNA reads TGTGCCAGCTCGACAACTCGAGTGAGGGTGAACACTGAAGCTTTCTTT.

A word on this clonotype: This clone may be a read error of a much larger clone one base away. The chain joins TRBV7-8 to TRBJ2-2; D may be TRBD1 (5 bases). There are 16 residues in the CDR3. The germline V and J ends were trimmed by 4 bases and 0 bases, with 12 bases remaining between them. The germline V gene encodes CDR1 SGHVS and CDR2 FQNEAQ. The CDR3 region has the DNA TGTGCCAGCAGCTCAATGGGCAGGGCGAACACCGGGGAGCTGTTTTTT. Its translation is CASSSMGRANTGELFF.

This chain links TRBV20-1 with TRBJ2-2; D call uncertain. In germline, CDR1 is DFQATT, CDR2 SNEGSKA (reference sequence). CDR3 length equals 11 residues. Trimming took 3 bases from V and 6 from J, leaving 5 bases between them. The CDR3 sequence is CSASGSGELFF. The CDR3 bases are TGCAGTGCTAGTGGGTCCGGGGAGCTGTTTTTT.

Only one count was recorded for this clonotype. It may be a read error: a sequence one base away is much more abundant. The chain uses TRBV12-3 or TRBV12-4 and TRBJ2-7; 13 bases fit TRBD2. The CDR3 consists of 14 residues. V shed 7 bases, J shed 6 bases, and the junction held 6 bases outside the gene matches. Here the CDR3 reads CASTWTSGSSEQYF. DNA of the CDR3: TGTGCCAGCACCTGGACTAGCGGGAGTAGCGAGCAGTACTTC.

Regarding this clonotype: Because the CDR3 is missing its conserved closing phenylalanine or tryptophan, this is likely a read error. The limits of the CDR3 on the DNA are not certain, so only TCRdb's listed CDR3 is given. The CDR3 protein is CAISESRAGT. V and J are TRBV10-3 and TRBJ1-3. The CDR3 is made up of 10 amino acids, end residues included. Germline CDR1 is ENHRY and CDR2 is SYGVKD.

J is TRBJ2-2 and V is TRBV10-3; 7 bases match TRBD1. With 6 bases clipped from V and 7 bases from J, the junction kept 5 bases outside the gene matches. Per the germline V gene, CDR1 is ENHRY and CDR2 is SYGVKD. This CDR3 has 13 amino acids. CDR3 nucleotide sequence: TGTGCCATCAGCTTACAGGGGTTCGGGGAGCTGTTTTTT. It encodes CAISLQGFGELFF.

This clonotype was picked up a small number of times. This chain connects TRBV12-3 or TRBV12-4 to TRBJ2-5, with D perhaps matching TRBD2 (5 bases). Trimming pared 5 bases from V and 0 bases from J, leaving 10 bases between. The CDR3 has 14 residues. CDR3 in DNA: TGTGCCAGCAGTCCTGGAGGAAACCAAGAGACCCAGTACTTC. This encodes CASSPGGNQETQYF.

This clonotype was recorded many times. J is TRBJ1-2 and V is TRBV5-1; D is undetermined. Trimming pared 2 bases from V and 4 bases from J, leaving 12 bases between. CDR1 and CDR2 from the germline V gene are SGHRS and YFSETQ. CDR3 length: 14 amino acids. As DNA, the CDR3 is TGCGCCAGCAGCTTCGGGGTTTTGGGCTATGGCTACACCTTC. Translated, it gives CASSFGVLGYGYTF.

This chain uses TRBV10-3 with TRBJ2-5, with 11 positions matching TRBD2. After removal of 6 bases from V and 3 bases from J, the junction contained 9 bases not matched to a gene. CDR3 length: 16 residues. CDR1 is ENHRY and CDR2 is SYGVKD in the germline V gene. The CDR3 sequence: CAIRTSGTGTKETQYF. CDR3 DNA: TGTGCCATCAGGACTAGCGGGACAGGGACTAAAGAGACCCAGTACTTC.

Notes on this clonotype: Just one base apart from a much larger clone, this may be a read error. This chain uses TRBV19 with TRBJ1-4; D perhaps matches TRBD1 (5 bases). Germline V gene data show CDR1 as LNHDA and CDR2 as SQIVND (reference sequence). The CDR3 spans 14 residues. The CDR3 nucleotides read TGTGCCAGTAGCATGGGGGTGGGAAATGAAAAACTGCTTTTT. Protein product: CASSMGVGNEKLLF.

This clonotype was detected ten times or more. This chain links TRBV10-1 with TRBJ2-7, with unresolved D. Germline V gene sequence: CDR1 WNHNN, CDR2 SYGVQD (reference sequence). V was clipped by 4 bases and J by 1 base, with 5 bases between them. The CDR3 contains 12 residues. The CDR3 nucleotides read TGCGCCAGCAGTGGTCAGTCCTACGAGCAGTACTTC. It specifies CASSGQSYEQYF.